The text below deals with one T cell receptor (beta chain). Using its own MiXCR run on the RT-PCR reads, TCRdb lists one record per CDR3 protein. The sample has roughly 200,000 distinct CDR3 sequences; less than 45% are singletons. This CDR3 region has 16 residues. CDR1 and CDR2 (germline): LGHNA, YSLEER. J gave up 5 bases and V 1 base, and 5 bases lay outside the gene matches. The data are from a study of patients and donors after allogeneic stem cell transplantation. The V call is TRBV4-3, the J call TRBJ2-3, with 11 bases identical to TRBD2. The clonotype was recovered from a human donor who was either an allogeneic HSCT recipient or a stem cell or donor lymphocyte infusion donor (not recorded which). It is not recorded whose cells these are; they may come from a transplant donor. Sequencing was carried out using blood, either unsorted or a sorted T cell fraction (not recorded which). The CDR3 DNA reads as TGCGCCAGCAGCCAAGGACTAGCGGGGTCCATAGATACGCAGTATTTT. Residues: CASSQGLAGSIDTQYF.